Each of the 9 T cell receptor beta chains below was sequenced from the same sample in a study of blood T cell repertoires in COVID-19. Assay: immunoSEQ multiplex PCR; the TCRdb copy retains only in-frame clones and omits some. The table shows around 260,000 clones, with approximately 85% occurring only once. Material for sequencing was peripheral blood. The receptors stem from a human donor with COVID-19, enrolled during active disease. The donor label of this sample is uncertain.

The rearrangement joins TRBV6-2 or TRBV6-3 to TRBJ2-1; 9 nucleotides agree with TRBD2. The CDR3 runs to 19 residues. Germline V gene data show CDR1 as MNHEY and CDR2 as SVGEGT. Trimming cost V 4 bases and J 8 bases; bases outside gene matches: 21. The CDR3 sequence is CASSSSRWSPSGASDEQFF. CDR3 DNA: TGTGCCAGCAGTTCCTCGAGATGGAGCCCTAGCGGGGCAAGCGATGAGCAGTTCTTC.

This clone showed up just a few times. This sequence joins TRBV5-1 and TRBJ1-1; D not certain. Germline loops: CDR1 SGHRS, CDR2 YFSETQ. V was cut by 7 bases and J by 2 bases, with 15 bases left in between. The CDR3 runs 14 residues. The CDR3 loop is CASAVAVPNTEAFF. The DNA of the CDR3 is TGCGCCAGCGCCGTCGCGGTGCCTAACACTGAAGCTTTCTTT.

The chain couples TRBV7-3 to TRBJ1-1; D possibly corresponds to TRBD1 (5 bases). Trimming removed 1 base from V and 8 bases from J, with 14 bases in between. Germline V gene sequence: CDR1 SGHTA, CDR2 FQGTGA. The CDR3 loop spans 14 amino acids. The CDR3 spells CASSLRPGGEEAFF. The CDR3 nucleotides read TGTGCCAGCAGCTTAAGACCTGGAGGGGAGGAAGCTTTCTTT.

The chain uses TRBV11-2 and TRBJ2-7; 7 positions agree with TRBD1. V lost 0 bases to trimming and J lost 5 bases; unmatched junction nucleotides: 7. The CDR3 loop spans 15 amino acids. Germline CDR1 reads SGHAT; CDR2 reads FQNNGV. In DNA form, the CDR3 reads TGTGCCAGCAGCTTAGATCGAGGCAGGGGGAACGAGCAGTACTTC. Amino acids: CASSLDRGRGNEQYF.

The rearrangement joins TRBV29-1 to TRBJ1-4, with TRBD1 matching over 7 bases. The trim removed 5 bases at V and 8 bases at J, leaving 11 bases unmatched. The CDR3 is made up of 14 amino acids. From germline, CDR1 is SQVTM and CDR2 ANQGSEA. CDR3 DNA sequence: TGCAGCGTTACCCGACAGGGTGGTAGCGAAAAACTGTTTTTT. It translates to CSVTRQGGSEKLFF.

The V call is TRBV19, the J call TRBJ1-6; a possible D gene is TRBD1 (6 bases). The CDR3 covers 17 residues. Trimming shortened V by 6 bases and J by 0 bases, and 15 bases separated the two germline ends. Germline V CDR1 and CDR2: LNHDA, SQIVND (reference sequence). Here the CDR3 reads CASSLQGHSSYNSPLHF. In DNA, the CDR3 is TGTGCCAGTAGCCTCCAGGGGCACAGCTCCTATAATTCACCCCTCCACTTT.

CDR3 coding DNA: TGTGCCAGTAGTGGACTAGCGGGAGATACCGGGGAGCTGTTTTTT. Translated, it gives CASSGLAGDTGELFF. The V call is TRBV19, the J call TRBJ2-2, with 13 bases matching TRBD2. Germline CDR1 is LNHDA and CDR2 is SQIVND (reference sequence). With 5 bases clipped from V and 5 bases from J, the junction kept 2 bases outside the gene matches. The CDR3 contains 15 residues.

The chain joins TRBV5-6 to TRBJ1-2, with 8 nucleotides matching TRBD1. The CDR3 has 15 amino acids. CDR1 and CDR2 (germline): SGHDT, YYEEEE. V lost 4 bases to trimming and J lost 0 bases; unmatched junction nucleotides: 5. The CDR3 sequence: CASSPGTGSNYGYTF. The CDR3 region has the DNA TGTGCCAGCAGCCCCGGGACAGGTTCTAACTATGGCTACACCTTC.

This chain links TRBV5-8 with TRBJ1-4; 7 nucleotides agree with TRBD1. With V trimmed by 3 bases and J by 7 bases, 6 bases remained unmatched. This CDR3 is built from 14 residues. CDR1 is SGHTS, CDR2 YDEGEE, per germline. DNA for the CDR3: TGTGCCAGCAGCTGGGACAGCCGAATTGAAAAACTGTTTTTT. It translates to CASSWDSRIEKLFF.